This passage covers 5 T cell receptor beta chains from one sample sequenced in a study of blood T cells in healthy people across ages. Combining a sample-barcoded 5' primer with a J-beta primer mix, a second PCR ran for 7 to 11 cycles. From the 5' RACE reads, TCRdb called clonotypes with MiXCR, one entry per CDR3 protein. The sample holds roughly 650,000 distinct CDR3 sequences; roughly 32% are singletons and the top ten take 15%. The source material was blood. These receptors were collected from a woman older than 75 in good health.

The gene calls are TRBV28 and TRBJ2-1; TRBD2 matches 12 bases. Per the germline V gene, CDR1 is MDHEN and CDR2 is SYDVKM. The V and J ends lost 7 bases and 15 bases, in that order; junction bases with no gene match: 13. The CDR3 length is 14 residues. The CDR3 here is CASIAGLAGIKPFF. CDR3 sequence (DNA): TGTGCCAGCATAGCGGGACTAGCGGGTATTAAACCGTTCTTC.

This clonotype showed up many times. Here the CDR3 DNA reads TGTGCCAGCAGTTACGTGACTAGCGGAACTAGCACAGATACGCAGTATTTT. Its translation is CASSYVTSGTSTDTQYF. The chain has TRBV6-2 or TRBV6-3 and TRBJ2-3; TRBD2 aligns across 9 bases. V shed 2 bases and J 0 bases; nucleotides not matched to a gene: 6. This CDR3 region has 17 residues. Germline V lookup: CDR1 MNHEY, CDR2 SVGEGT.

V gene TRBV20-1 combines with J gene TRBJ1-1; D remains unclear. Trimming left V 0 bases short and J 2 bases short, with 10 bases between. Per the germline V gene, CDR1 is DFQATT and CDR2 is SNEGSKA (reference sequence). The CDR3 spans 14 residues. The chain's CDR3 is CSARDPRQNTEAFF. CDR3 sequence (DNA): TGCAGTGCTAGAGATCCCCGGCAAAACACTGAAGCTTTCTTT.

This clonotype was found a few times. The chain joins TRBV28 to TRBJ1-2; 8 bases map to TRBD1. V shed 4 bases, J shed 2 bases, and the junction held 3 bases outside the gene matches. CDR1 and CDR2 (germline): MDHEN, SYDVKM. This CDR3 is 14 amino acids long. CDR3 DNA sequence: TGTGCCAGCAGTTCACAGGGGGAGAACTATGGCTACACCTTC. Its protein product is CASSSQGENYGYTF.

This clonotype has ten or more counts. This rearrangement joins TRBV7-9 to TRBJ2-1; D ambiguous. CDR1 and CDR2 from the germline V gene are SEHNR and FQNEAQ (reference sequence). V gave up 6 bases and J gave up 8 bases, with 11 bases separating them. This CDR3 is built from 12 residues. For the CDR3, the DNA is TGTGCCAGCAGTTCCTTTGAGGATGAGCAGTTCTTC. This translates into CASSSFEDEQFF.